Listed here are 24 T cell receptor beta chains from one sample, sequenced in a study of shared clonotypes between healthy human individuals. TCRdb keeps only in-frame clones here, not all; method: immunoSEQ multiplex PCR. The data hold 2 million to 2.5 million clones, with almost 96% observed a single time. The sample comprised naive CD4+ T cells sorted from blood. Subset of the sample: CD45RA+ positively selected. The origin of the receptors is a man aged 18 to 35 in good health.

CDR3 nucleotide sequence: TGTGCCAGCAGCTTAGCCGGGGGGGCGAAAAATGAGCAGTTCTTC. It specifies CASSLAGGAKNEQFF. The genes are TRBV13 and TRBJ2-1, with 8 bases fitting TRBD2. The ends lost 1 base at V and 7 bases at J; junction bases unmatched: 6. The CDR3 totals 15 residues. The V gene's germline CDR1 is PRHDT and CDR2 FYEKMQ (reference sequence).

The V and J genes are TRBV4-1 and TRBJ2-7; D ambiguous. The CDR3 has 16 amino acids. CDR1 is MGHRA and CDR2 is YSYEKL in the germline V gene. Deletions cut 0 bases from V and 3 bases from J, with 15 bases between. This CDR3 is CASSQDQGPGHYEQYF. The CDR3 DNA reads TGCGCCAGCAGCCAAGATCAAGGACCAGGCCACTACGAGCAGTACTTC.

The chain recombines TRBV7-9 with TRBJ1-1; D is possibly TRBD1 (6 bases). Germline V lookup: CDR1 SEHNR, CDR2 FQNEAQ (reference sequence). Trimming left V 6 bases short and J 5 bases short, with 16 bases between. This CDR3 contains 14 residues. Here the CDR3 reads CASSSLGGITEAFF. Here the CDR3 DNA reads TGTGCCAGCAGTTCCTTAGGGGGGATTACTGAAGCTTTCTTT.

The V and J genes are TRBV2 and TRBJ2-4, with 8 bases lining up with TRBD2. V shed 5 bases and J 1 base; nucleotides not matched to a gene: 10. CDR3 length: 17 residues. Germline loops: CDR1 SNHLY, CDR2 FYNNEI. The CDR3 DNA is TGTGCCAGCAGTAGACTCAGCGGGGGAGGGGCCAAAAACATTCAGTACTTC. Protein sequence: CASSRLSGGGAKNIQYF. Variable domain in full (rest from reference TRBV2 and TRBJ2-4): EPEVTQTPSHQVTQMGQEVILRCVPISNHLYFYWYRQILGQKVEFLVSFYNNEISEKSEIFDDQFSVERPDGSNFTLKIRSTKLEDSAMYFCASSRLSGGGAKNIQYFGAGTRLSVL.

The V and J genes are TRBV4-2 and TRBJ2-3; 9 bases are shared with TRBD2. The CDR3 runs 16 residues. From germline, CDR1 is LGHNA and CDR2 YNFKEQ. The V segment lost 4 bases and the J segment 3 bases; nucleotides outside the gene matches: 8. The CDR3 reads CASSPTQGLATDTQYF. The CDR3 DNA reads TGTGCCAGCAGCCCGACCCAGGGACTAGCAACAGATACGCAGTATTTT.

V and J are TRBV4-2 and TRBJ2-3; no clear D. Germline loops: CDR1 LGHNA, CDR2 YNFKEQ. V gave up 0 bases and J gave up 5 bases, with 6 bases separating them. The CDR3 extends over 13 amino acids. This chain's CDR3 is CASSQDEQDTQYF. CDR3 DNA: TGTGCCAGCAGCCAAGATGAGCAAGATACGCAGTATTTT.

V usage is TRBV9 and J usage is TRBJ2-2, with D maybe TRBD2 (5 bases). This CDR3 spans 16 amino acids. In germline, CDR1 is SGDLS, CDR2 YYNGEE. Trimming took 5 bases from V and 0 from J, leaving 14 bases between them. CDR3 in amino acids: CASSQTSGANTGELFF. As DNA, the CDR3 is TGTGCCAGCAGTCAGACCAGCGGCGCGAACACCGGGGAGCTGTTTTTT.

The chain couples TRBV6-1 to TRBJ1-5, with D perhaps TRBD1 (5 bases). Germline lookup yields CDR1 MNHNS and CDR2 SASEGT. V dropped 8 bases and J dropped 1 base, with 12 bases sitting between them. This CDR3 is built from 14 residues. The CDR3 loop reads CASSIWGSNQPQHF. The DNA of the CDR3 is TGTGCCAGCTCGATTTGGGGGAGCAATCAGCCCCAGCATTTT.

V gene TRBV10-2 combines with J gene TRBJ2-7, with 7 nucleotides matching TRBD2. This CDR3 comprises 17 residues. Germline V gene data show CDR1 as WSHSY and CDR2 as SAAADI. With 7 bases clipped from V and 6 bases from J, the junction kept 21 bases outside the gene matches. CDR3 sequence (DNA): TGCGCCAGCACCGCGTCTAGCGGCCTGGGATCTTTTGGCGAGCAGTACTTC. It is translated as CASTASSGLGSFGEQYF.

This chain links TRBV30 with TRBJ2-6; 7 bases fit TRBD1. This CDR3 spans 17 amino acids. Germline loops: CDR1 GTSNPN, CDR2 SVGIG (reference sequence). V lost 0 bases, J lost 4 bases, and 9 bases stayed unmatched. The CDR3 region has the DNA TGTGCCTGGAGTGTAGGGGGCAGGCCTTCAGGGGCCAACGTCCTGACTTTC. Its protein is CAWSVGGRPSGANVLTF. The entire variable domain, with the rest obtained from reference TRBV30 and TRBJ2-6, is as follows: SQTIHQWPATLVQPVGSPLSLECTVEGTSNPNLYWYRQAAGRGLQLLFYSVGIGQISSEVPQNLSASRPQDRQFILSSKKLLLSDSGFYLCAWSVGGRPSGANVLTFGAGSRLTVL.

V is TRBV5-1 and J is TRBJ2-7; 7 bases match TRBD2. The CDR3 length is 17 residues. Germline V gene lookup returns CDR1 SGHRS and CDR2 YFSETQ. Losses at the gene ends were 5 bases for V and 0 bases for J; bases not matched to a gene: 14. The CDR3 sequence: CASRLRGAGGSSYEQYF. The CDR3 nucleotides read TGCGCCAGCAGACTCAGAGGCGCAGGCGGGAGCTCCTACGAGCAGTACTTC.

Concerning this clone itself: This sample includes further DNA sequences coding for the same CDR3. This rearrangement joins TRBV5-1 to TRBJ1-3; the D gene is possibly TRBD1 (5 bases). Trimming took off 5 bases at V and 1 base at J, with 10 bases between the two ends. Germline CDR1 and CDR2: SGHRS and YFSETQ. The CDR3 loop spans 14 amino acids. CDR3 coding DNA: TGCGCCAGCAGTTCCGGGGGTTCTGGAAACACCATATATTTT. Translated: CASSSGGSGNTIYF.

V usage is TRBV6-5 and J usage is TRBJ1-5; D unresolved. Trimming pared 8 bases from V and 6 bases from J, leaving 2 bases between. The CDR3 spans 9 residues. The germline gives CDR1 MNHEY, CDR2 SVGAGI. The DNA of the CDR3 is TGTGCCAGCGGTCAGCCCCAGCATTTT. Translating gives CASGQPQHF.

The chain carries TRBV6-5 and TRBJ2-5; a weak D match, TRBD2 (6 bases). Trimming shortened V by 5 bases and J by 5 bases, and 9 bases separated the two germline ends. Germline V gene sequence: CDR1 MNHEY, CDR2 SVGAGI. This CDR3 has 12 residues. The CDR3 DNA follows: TGTGCCAGCAGTCGGGACTGGGAGACCCAGTACTTC. This sequence encodes CASSRDWETQYF.

The chain carries TRBV10-3 and TRBJ2-1; D ambiguous. Trimming took 0 bases from V and 2 from J, leaving 8 bases between them. The CDR3 has 15 amino acids. Looked up from germline, CDR1 is ENHRY and CDR2 is SYGVKD. CDR3 nucleotide sequence: TGTGCCATCAGTGAGTCGTCAGAGACCTACAATGAGCAGTTCTTC. Translating it yields CAISESSETYNEQFF.

The chain has TRBV10-3 and TRBJ2-2, with D hard to call. This CDR3 is 18 amino acids long. The germline V gene has CDR1 ENHRY and CDR2 SYGVKD. Trimming stripped 8 bases from V and 5 bases from J, with 27 bases between. The CDR3 DNA sequence: TGTGCCATCGGGAAACTGGCCGCCCAGTCCGGACGGACCGGGGAGCTGTTTTTT. This translates into CAIGKLAAQSGRTGELFF.

This sequence joins TRBV30 and TRBJ1-4; no clear D. Germline values: CDR1 GTSNPN, CDR2 SVGIG (reference sequence). V dropped 1 base and J dropped 4 bases, with 7 bases sitting between them. This CDR3 comprises 13 residues. CDR3 coding DNA: TGTGCCTGGAGTGGCCTCAATAATGAAAAACTGTTTTTT. Protein: CAWSGLNNEKLFF.

This chain joins TRBV6-1 and TRBJ1-3; 7 nucleotides match TRBD1. CDR1 MNHNS and CDR2 SASEGT come from the germline V gene. The trim removed 5 bases at V and 4 bases at J, leaving 5 bases unmatched. The CDR3 is made up of 14 amino acids. CDR3 amino acids: CASSRQGLGNTIYF. Written as DNA, the CDR3 is TGTGCCAGCAGTCGACAGGGTTTGGGAAACACCATATATTTT.

This chain connects TRBV27 to TRBJ2-7; 8 positions match TRBD1. CDR1 is MNHEY and CDR2 is SMNVEV in the germline V gene (reference sequence). This CDR3 comprises 14 residues. V lost 7 bases to trimming and J lost 0 bases; unmatched junction nucleotides: 5. CDR3 sequence: CASKRTGNSYEQYF. For the CDR3, the DNA is TGTGCCAGCAAACGGACAGGGAACTCCTACGAGCAGTACTTC.

The J gene is TRBJ2-2, the V gene TRBV30; D is perhaps TRBD2 (5 bases). V shed 1 base and J shed 5 bases, with 11 bases lying between them. CDR1 and CDR2 from the germline V gene are GTSNPN and SVGIG (reference sequence). The CDR3 sequence is 14 residues long. CDR3 residues: CAWSERVSTGELFF. Written as DNA, the CDR3 is TGTGCCTGGAGTGAGAGGGTTTCGACCGGGGAGCTGTTTTTT.

A single count supports this clone. The rearrangement uses TRBV14 and TRBJ1-2; D is unresolved. The CDR3 runs to 15 residues. Between the trimmed V and J ends, which lost 4 bases and 2 bases, there was a span of 14 bases. Germline V gene lookup returns CDR1 SGHDN and CDR2 FVKESK. CDR3 in amino acids: CASSPPGFGNYGYTF. In nucleotides, the CDR3 is TGTGCCAGCAGCCCCCCCGGTTTCGGGAACTATGGCTACACCTTC.

The V gene is TRBV30, the J gene TRBJ1-5; the match to TRBD1 covers 7 bases. The CDR3 has 13 residues. V dropped 4 bases and J dropped 7; count of bases not matched to a gene: 7. Germline-derived CDR1 and CDR2 are GTSNPN and SVGIG (reference sequence). CDR3 nucleotides: TGTGCCTGGACAGACAGGGTGGGCCAGCCCCAGCATTTT. Its protein product is CAWTDRVGQPQHF. Full variable domain (missing parts from reference TRBV30 and TRBJ1-5): SQTIHQWPATLVQPVGSPLSLECTVEGTSNPNLYWYRQAAGRGLQLLFYSVGIGQISSEVPQNLSASRPQDRQFILSSKKLLLSDSGFYLCAWTDRVGQPQHFGDGTRLSIL.

The chain links TRBV11-2 to TRBJ2-1, with D perhaps matching TRBD1 (5 bases). The V gene's germline CDR1 is SGHAT and CDR2 FQNNGV. The CDR3 extends over 17 amino acids. Trimming removed 2 bases at V and 2 bases at J, with 16 bases between. The chain's CDR3 is CASSLTGGKGTYNEQFF. CDR3 sequence (DNA): TGTGCCAGCAGCTTAACGGGCGGTAAGGGGACCTACAATGAGCAGTTCTTC.

The V call is TRBV5-4, the J call TRBJ2-3; D remains ambiguous. Between the trimmed V and J ends, which lost 1 base and 5 bases, there was a span of 11 bases. The CDR3 has 14 amino acids. From germline, CDR1 is SGHNT and CDR2 YYREEE (reference sequence). CDR3 DNA: TGTGCCAGCAGCTTGATCGGGCTTGGAGATACGCAGTATTTT. Translated, it gives CASSLIGLGDTQYF. The complete variable domain, with remaining parts taken from reference TRBV5-4 and TRBJ2-3, reads ETGVTQSPTHLIKTRGQQVTLRCSSQSGHNTVSWYQQALGQGPQFIFQYYREEENGRGNFPPRFSGLQFPNYSSELNVNALELDDSALYLCASSLIGLGDTQYFGPGTRLTVL.